Sequencing of this T cell receptor (beta chain) was carried out in a study of blood T cell repertoires in COVID-19. The method was immunoSEQ multiplex PCR; TCRdb's version includes in-frame clones alone and lacks a portion of them. The sample lists roughly 41,000 clones, about four fifths occurring once. Sequencing was performed on peripheral blood. This TCR derives from a woman aged 80 or over with acute or convalescent COVID-19.

The CDR3 region has the DNA TGTGCCAGCAGCTGGGACAGGGTAGGACAGCCCCAGCATTTT. This gives the protein CASSWDRVGQPQHF. The J gene is TRBJ1-5, the V gene TRBV7-8; 9 nucleotides agree with TRBD1. The CDR3 extends over 14 amino acids. Germline lookup yields CDR1 SGHVS and CDR2 FQNEAQ. V shed 4 bases, J shed 7 bases, and the junction held 5 bases outside the gene matches.